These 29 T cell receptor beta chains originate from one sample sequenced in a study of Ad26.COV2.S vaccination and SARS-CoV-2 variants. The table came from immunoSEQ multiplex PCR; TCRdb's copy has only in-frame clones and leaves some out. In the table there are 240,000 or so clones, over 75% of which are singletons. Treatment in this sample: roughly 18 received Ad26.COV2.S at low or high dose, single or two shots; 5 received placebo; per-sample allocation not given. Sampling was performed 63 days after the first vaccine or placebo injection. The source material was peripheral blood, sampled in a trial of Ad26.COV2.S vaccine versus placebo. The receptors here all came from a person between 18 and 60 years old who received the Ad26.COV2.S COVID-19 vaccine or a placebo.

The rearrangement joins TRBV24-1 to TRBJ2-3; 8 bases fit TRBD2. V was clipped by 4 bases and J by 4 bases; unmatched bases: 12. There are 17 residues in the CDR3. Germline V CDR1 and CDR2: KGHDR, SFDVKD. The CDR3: CATSEVAGPLGADTQYF. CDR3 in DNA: TGTGCCACCAGTGAGGTAGCGGGGCCCCTAGGGGCAGATACGCAGTATTTT.

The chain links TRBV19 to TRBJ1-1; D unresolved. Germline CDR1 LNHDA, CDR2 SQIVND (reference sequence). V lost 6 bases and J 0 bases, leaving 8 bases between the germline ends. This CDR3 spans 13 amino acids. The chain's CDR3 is CASSLSLNTEAFF. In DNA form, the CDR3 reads TGTGCCAGTAGCCTTAGCCTGAACACTGAAGCTTTCTTT. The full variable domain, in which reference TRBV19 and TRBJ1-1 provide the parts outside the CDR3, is DGGITQSPKYLFRKEGQNVTLSCEQNLNHDAMYWYRQDPGQGLRLIYYSQIVNDFQKGDIAEGYSVSREKKESFPLTVTSAQKNPTAFYLCASSLSLNTEAFFGQGTRLTVV.

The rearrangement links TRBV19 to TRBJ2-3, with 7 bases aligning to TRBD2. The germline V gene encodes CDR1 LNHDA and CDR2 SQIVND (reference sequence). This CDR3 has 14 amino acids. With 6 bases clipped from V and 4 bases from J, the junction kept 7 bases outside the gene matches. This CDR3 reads CASRVRGEADTQYF. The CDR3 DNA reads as TGTGCCAGTAGGGTCCGGGGGGAAGCAGATACGCAGTATTTT.

CDR3 protein: CASRVDSRSPLHF. The DNA of the CDR3 is TGTGCCAGCAGGGTCGACTCTCGGTCACCCCTCCACTTT. The V gene is TRBV2, the J gene TRBJ1-6; D gene ambiguous. Trimming pared 6 bases from V and 10 bases from J, leaving 13 bases between. The CDR3 contains 13 residues. Per germline, CDR1 SNHLY and CDR2 FYNNEI.

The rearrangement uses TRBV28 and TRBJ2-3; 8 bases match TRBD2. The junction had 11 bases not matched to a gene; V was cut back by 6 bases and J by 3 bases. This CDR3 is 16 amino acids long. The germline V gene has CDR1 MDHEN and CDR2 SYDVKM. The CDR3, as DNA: TGTGCCAGCAGGAGTGAAGCGGGAGAAACGACAGATACGCAGTATTTT. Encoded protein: CASRSEAGETTDTQYF. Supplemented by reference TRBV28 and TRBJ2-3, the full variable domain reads DVKVTQSSRYLVKRTGEKVFLECVQDMDHENMFWYRQDPGLGLRLIYFSYDVKMKEKGDIPEGYSVSREKKERFSLILESASTNQTSMYLCASRSEAGETTDTQYFGPGTRLTVL.

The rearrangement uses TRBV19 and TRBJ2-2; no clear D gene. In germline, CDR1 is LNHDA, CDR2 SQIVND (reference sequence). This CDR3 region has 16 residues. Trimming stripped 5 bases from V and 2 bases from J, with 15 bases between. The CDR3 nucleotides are TGTGCCAGTAGTCCCCCCGACACCTTTAACACCGGGGAGCTGTTTTTT. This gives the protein CASSPPDTFNTGELFF.

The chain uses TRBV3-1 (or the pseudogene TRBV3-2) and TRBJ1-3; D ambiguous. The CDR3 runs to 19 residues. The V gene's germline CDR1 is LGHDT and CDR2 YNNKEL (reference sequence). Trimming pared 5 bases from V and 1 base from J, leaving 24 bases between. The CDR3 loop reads CASSETPTFSTRSGNTIYF. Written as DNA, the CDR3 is TGTGCCAGCAGCGAAACCCCGACTTTCTCCACGAGGTCTGGAAACACCATATATTTT.

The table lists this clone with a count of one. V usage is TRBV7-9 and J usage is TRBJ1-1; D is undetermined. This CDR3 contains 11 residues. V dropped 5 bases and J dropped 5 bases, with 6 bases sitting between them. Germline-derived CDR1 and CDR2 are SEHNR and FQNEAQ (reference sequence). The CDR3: CASSVGTEAFF. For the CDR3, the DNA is TGTGCCAGCAGCGTGGGGACTGAAGCTTTCTTT. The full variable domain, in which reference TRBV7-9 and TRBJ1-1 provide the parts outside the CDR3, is DTGVSQNPRHKITKRGQNVTFRCDPISEHNRLYWYRQTLGQGPEFLTYFQNEAQLEKSRLLSDRFSAERPKGSFSTLEIQRTEQGDSAMYLCASSVGTEAFFGQGTRLTVV.

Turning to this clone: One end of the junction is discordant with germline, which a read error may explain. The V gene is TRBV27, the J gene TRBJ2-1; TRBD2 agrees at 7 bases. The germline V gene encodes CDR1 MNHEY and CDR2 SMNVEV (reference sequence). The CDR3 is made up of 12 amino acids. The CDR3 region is CASSPPGREHFF. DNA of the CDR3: TGTGCCAGCAGTCCCCCAGGGCGGGAGCATTTCTTC.

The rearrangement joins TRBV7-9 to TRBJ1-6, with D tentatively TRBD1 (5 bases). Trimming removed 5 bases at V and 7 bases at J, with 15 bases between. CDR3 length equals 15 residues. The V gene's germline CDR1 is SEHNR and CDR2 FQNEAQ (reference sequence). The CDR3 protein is CASSTREGLNSPLHF. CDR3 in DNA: TGTGCCAGCAGCACCAGGGAAGGACTGAATTCACCCCTCCACTTT.

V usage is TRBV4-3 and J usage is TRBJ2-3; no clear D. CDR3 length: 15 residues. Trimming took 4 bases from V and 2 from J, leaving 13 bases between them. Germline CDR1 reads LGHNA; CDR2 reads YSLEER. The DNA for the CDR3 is TGCGCCAGCAGCCCCCCGTTCCCGATCACAGATACGCAGTATTTT. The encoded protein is CASSPPFPITDTQYF.

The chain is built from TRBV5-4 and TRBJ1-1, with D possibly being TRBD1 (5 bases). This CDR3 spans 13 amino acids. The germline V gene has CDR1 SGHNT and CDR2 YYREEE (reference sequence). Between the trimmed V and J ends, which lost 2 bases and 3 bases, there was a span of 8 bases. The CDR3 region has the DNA TGTGCCAGCAGCTTACCGGGGGACACTGAAGCTTTCTTT. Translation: CASSLPGDTEAFF.

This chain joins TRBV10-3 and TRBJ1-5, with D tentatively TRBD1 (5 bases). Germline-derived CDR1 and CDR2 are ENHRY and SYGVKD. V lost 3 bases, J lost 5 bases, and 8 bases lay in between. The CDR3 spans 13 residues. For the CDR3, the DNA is TGTGCCATCAGTGATGGCAGGGATCAGCCCCAGCATTTT. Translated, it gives CAISDGRDQPQHF.

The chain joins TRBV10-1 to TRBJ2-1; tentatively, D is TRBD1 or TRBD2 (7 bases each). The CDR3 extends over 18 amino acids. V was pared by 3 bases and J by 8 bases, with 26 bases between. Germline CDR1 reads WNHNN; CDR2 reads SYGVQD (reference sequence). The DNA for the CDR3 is TGCGCCAGCAGTGAAATCGGGACAGCGGGGACTTCATACGATGAGCAGTTCTTC. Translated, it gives CASSEIGTAGTSYDEQFF.

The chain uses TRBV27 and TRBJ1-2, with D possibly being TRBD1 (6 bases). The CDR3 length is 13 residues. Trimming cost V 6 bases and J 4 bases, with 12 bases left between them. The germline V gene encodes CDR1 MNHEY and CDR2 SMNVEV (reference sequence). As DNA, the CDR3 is TGTGCCAGCAGGGGGCAAGGGGGCTATGGCTACACCTTC. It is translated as CASRGQGGYGYTF.

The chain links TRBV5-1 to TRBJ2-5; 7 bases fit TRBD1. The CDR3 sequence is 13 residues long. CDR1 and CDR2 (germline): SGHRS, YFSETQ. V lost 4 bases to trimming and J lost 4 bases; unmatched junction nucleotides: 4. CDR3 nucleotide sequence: TGCGCCAGCAGCACGACAGGGTCAGAGACCCAGTACTTC. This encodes CASSTTGSETQYF.

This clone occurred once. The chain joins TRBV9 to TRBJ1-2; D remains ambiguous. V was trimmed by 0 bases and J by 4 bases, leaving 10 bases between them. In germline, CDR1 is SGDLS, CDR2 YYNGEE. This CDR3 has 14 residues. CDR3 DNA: TGTGCCAGCAGCGTAGCTGAGGGCGGCTATGGCTACACCTTC. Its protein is CASSVAEGGYGYTF.

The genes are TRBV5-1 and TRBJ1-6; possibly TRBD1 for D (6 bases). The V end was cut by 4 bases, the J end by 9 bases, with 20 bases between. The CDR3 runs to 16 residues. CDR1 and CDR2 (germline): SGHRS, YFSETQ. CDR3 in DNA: TGCGCCAGCAGCCCACAGGGTATCGGCGGGAGTTCACCCCTCCACTTT. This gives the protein CASSPQGIGGSSPLHF.

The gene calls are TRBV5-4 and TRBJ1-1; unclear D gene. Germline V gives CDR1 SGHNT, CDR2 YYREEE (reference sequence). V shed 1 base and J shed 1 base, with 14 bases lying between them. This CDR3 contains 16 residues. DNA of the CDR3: TGTGCCAGCAGCTTGCTGGGGTCTACGCCGAACACTGAAGCTTTCTTT. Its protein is CASSLLGSTPNTEAFF. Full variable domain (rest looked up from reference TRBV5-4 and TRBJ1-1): ETGVTQSPTHLIKTRGQQVTLRCSSQSGHNTVSWYQQALGQGPQFIFQYYREEENGRGNFPPRFSGLQFPNYSSELNVNALELDDSALYLCASSLLGSTPNTEAFFGQGTRLTVV.

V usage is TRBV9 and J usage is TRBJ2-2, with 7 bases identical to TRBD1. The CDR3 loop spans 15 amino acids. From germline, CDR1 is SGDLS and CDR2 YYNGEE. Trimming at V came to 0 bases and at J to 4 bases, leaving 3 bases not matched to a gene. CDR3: CASSVGGGSTGELFF. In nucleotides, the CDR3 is TGTGCCAGCAGCGTAGGAGGGGGCAGCACCGGGGAGCTGTTTTTT.

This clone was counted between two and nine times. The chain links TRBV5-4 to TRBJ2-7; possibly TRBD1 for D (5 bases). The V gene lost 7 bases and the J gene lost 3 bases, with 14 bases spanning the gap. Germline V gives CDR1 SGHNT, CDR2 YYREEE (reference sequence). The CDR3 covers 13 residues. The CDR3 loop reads CASCAQGNYEQYF. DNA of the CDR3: TGTGCCAGCTGTGCTCAGGGAAACTACGAGCAGTACTTC.

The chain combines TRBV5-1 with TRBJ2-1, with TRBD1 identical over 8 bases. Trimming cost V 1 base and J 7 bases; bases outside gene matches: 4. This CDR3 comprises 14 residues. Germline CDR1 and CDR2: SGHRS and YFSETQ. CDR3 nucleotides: TGCGCCAGCAGCTTGTCAGGGGGCAAGAATGAGCAGTTCTTC. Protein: CASSLSGGKNEQFF.

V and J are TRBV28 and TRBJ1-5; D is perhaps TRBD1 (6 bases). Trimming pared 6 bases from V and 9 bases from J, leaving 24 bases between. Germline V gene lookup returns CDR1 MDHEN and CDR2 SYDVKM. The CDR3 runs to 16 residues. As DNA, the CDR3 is TGTGCCAGCAGGCCACCCCGGGGGGCACCGATCGTGCCCCAGCATTTT. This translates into CASRPPRGAPIVPQHF.

The DNA of the CDR3 is TGCAGCGTAAGGGGGGGGCGCCGAGTTGGGACTGAAGCTTTCTTT. Its translation: CSVRGGRRVGTEAFF. The V gene is TRBV29-1, the J gene TRBJ1-1, with D possibly TRBD1 on 6 matching bases. V shed 6 bases and J shed 5 bases, with 22 bases lying between them. CDR3 size: 15 residues. Germline CDR1 reads SQVTM; CDR2 reads ANQGSEA.

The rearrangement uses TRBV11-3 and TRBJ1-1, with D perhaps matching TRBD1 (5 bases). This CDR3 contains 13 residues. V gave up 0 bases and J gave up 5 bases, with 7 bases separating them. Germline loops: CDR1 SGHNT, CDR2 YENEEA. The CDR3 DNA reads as TGTGCCAGCAGCTTAGACCCAGGGACTGAAGCTTTCTTT. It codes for CASSLDPGTEAFF.

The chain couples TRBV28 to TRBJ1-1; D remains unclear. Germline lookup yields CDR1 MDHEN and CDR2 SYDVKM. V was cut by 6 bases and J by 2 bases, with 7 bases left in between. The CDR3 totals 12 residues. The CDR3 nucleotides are TGTGCCAGCAGGAGGAGAAACACTGAAGCTTTCTTT. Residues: CASRRRNTEAFF.

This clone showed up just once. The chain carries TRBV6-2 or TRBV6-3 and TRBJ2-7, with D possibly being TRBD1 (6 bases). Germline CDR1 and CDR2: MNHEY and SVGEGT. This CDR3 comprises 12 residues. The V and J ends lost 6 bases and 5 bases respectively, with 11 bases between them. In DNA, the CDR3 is TGTGCCAGCAGCCCTGGGACAAACGAGCAGTACTTC. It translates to CASSPGTNEQYF.

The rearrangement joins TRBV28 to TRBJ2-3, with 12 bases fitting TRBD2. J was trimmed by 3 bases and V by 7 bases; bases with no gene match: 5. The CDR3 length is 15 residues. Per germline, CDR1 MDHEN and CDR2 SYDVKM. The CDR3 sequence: CASTRLAGVTDTQYF. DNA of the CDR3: TGTGCCAGCACCAGACTAGCGGGGGTTACAGATACGCAGTATTTT.

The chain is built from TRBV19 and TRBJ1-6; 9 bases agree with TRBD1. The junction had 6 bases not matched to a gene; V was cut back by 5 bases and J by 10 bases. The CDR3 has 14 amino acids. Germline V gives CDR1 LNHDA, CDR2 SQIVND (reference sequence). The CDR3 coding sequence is TGTGCCAGTAGTTGGGGACAGGGACGGTCACCCCTCCACTTT. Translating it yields CASSWGQGRSPLHF. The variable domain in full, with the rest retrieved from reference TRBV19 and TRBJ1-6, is DGGITQSPKYLFRKEGQNVTLSCEQNLNHDAMYWYRQDPGQGLRLIYYSQIVNDFQKGDIAEGYSVSREKKESFPLTVTSAQKNPTAFYLCASSWGQGRSPLHFGNGTRLTVT.